This T cell receptor (beta chain) was documented in a study of OX40 agonist ivuxolimab in advanced cancers. The CDR3 runs to 12 residues. The V gene end was trimmed by 7 bases and the J gene end by 5 bases; junction bases not matched to a gene: 5. Per the germline V gene, CDR1 is MNHEY and CDR2 is SVGAGI. The table came from immunoSEQ multiplex PCR; TCRdb's copy has only in-frame clones and leaves some out. The sample carries about 69,000 clones, 70% to 90% recorded once. Source: CD4+ or CD8+ T cells sorted from blood, taken in a trial of the OX40 agonist ivuxolimab. The origin of this receptor is an adult with an advanced solid tumor such as melanoma, head and neck, liver or kidney cancer. V usage is TRBV6-5 and J usage is TRBJ2-7; TRBD2 matches at 7 bases. CDR3 DNA: TGTGCCAGCACAGGGAGCGGGAACGAGCAGTACTTC. The encoded protein is CASTGSGNEQYF.